This T cell receptor (beta chain) derives from a study of T cells after posttransplantation cyclophosphamide (dated by TCRdb to 2016 to 2018). In terms of the full investigation: Using TRB sequencing, the study followed how the T cell repertoire rebuilt after myeloablative bone marrow transplantation with posttransplantation cyclophosphamide given as GVHD prophylaxis. Samples from some 40 PTCy-treated patients, along with samples from roughly 15 of their related bone marrow donors, underwent antigen receptor sequencing. Up to roughly 3 additional blood samples from 2 to 5.2 years after transplant were also TRB-sequenced in 3 patients, as was pretransplant blood from several patients. Blood from all 30 or so PTCy patients with 1-year posttransplant specimens was subjected to TRB sequencing. Public TRB sequences were compared against a database of over 3,500 sequences linked to responses to pathogens, tumor antigens, self-antigens and alloantigens. Because TRA and TRB clonality correlated tightly in about ten samples, the subsequent TCR analyses were limited to TRB only. What the authors observed across the whole study: The TRB repertoires of T cells infiltrating skin or the GI tract showed only limited overlap with the TRB repertoires found in blood. At 1-2 months, donor-recipient similarity was low but rose over the first year, and the later blood repertoires were often dominated by donor CD8+ memory clones. Across the approximately 42 patients, TRB clonality was highly associated with recipient CMV seropositivity and CMV reactivation, and diversity with PTCy was similar to that in the CNI/methotrexate controls.

On the day of marrow donation, related bone marrow donors gave peripheral blood samples. Peripheral blood and bone marrow mononuclear cells were isolated by Ficoll-Hypaque density centrifugation and were cryopreserved. CDR1 and CDR2 are drawn from the germline V gene: SGHTA, FQGNSA. The junction shows trimming of 0 bases on V and 2 bases on J, and the gene matches do not reach 2 bases of it. Including cysteine and phenylalanine, the CDR3 has 16 amino acids. CDR3 DNA is the only sequence kept; it has 48 bases, read in frame from the first base. On this clone: Its target antigen remains unknown. No qualities accompany the bases; no much larger clone lies one base away.

TRB sequencing was run on genomic DNA with either the immunoSEQ assay at survey resolution or the hsTCRB kit. The study's processing was this. The immunoSEQ software was used for initial read processing, and the LymphoSeq R package was used for repertoire analyses. Clonality was calculated as 1 minus normalized Shannon entropy, and the Gini coefficient was also calculated for each TRB dataset. To infer phenotypes in unsorted samples, TRB sequences from sorted subsets of the recipient or donor were mapped onto the unsorted samples of the same recipient. TCRdb took over this immuneACCESS table, retaining in-frame rearrangements with V and J assigned. Such tables are incomplete; in checked studies, under half of the missing clones stem from an unresolved V gene, and the remainder is unexplained. V and J calls plus clone size are reproduced from that table; the DNA served to infer D and trimming. The table notes some 38,000 clones here, none of them singletons. In total, the top ten clones hold 2.5% of the sample.

The TCR comes from a man in his forties or fifties in good health, CMV-negative, and a related stem cell transplant donor. The sample was PBMCs. The rearranged segments are TRBV7-2 and TRBJ2-5, and 11 junctional nucleotides match TRBD2. The DNA is as follows: TGTGCCAGCAGCTTAGCGTTAGCGGGGGGGCAAGAGACCCAGTACTTC. Its amino acids are CASSLALAGGQETQYF. Full variable domain (CDR3 extended with the reference TRBV7-2 and TRBJ2-5 proteins): GAGVSQSPSNKVTEKGKDVELRCDPISGHTALYWYRQSLGQGLEFLIYFQGNSAPDKSGLPSDRFSAERTGGSVSTLTIQRTQQEDSAVYLCASSLALAGGQETQYFGPGTRLLVL.